This T cell receptor beta chain derives from a study of T cells in localized non-small cell lung cancer. V lost 0 bases and J lost 6, with 12 bases in between. CDR3 length: 14 residues. Germline CDR1 reads SGHRS; CDR2 reads YFSETQ. Data came from immunoSEQ multiplex PCR; TCRdb stores just in-frame clones and leaves some out. Of 20,000 to 30,000 clones in the sample, 75% to 90% were seen once. As concerns this clone: Its antigen remains unknown.

Study-wide results and caveats: Among the top 100 tumor clones, a median around 50 appeared in adjacent lung. A higher density of T cells in blood coincided with extended overall survival. Uninvolved adjacent lung, not tumor, had the highest T cell clonality. Heterogeneity cannot be ruled out, as sequencing used one tumor region only.

The sequenced sample was peripheral blood, obtained before any cancer treatment. The clonotype comes from a female donor aged 60 or older with stage I lung adenocarcinoma. The chain carries TRBV5-1 and TRBJ1-2; D is undetermined. The CDR3 bases are TGCGCCAGCAGCTTGGTCGGGCTAATGGATGGCTACACCTTC. This translates into CASSLVGLMDGYTF.